This T cell receptor beta chain was sequenced in a study of beta chain features in type 1 diabetes. Notes on the study in general: A potential influence of HLA type upon TCRB rearrangement remained unresolved herein. Researchers reported that naive, central memory and Treg TCRB repertoires appeared more similar in patients than in healthy donors.

CDR3 length: 15 residues. With 5 bases removed from V and 5 bases from J, the gap between germline ends came to 18 bases. From germline, CDR1 is KGHSH and CDR2 LQKENI. The authors reverse transcribed all of the isolated RNA, so sequencing captured expressed TCRB transcripts. This table comes from immunoSEQ multiplex PCR, and its TCRdb copy is limited to in-frame clones, with some not included. The table includes just over 600,000 clones, about 16% detected once. A few counts support this clone. Its antigen is currently unknown. The sample consisted of naive CD4+ T cells from blood. The rearrangement joins TRBV18 to TRBJ2-5; D is perhaps TRBD1 (6 bases). The receptor was derived from a young man in good health. DNA for the CDR3: TGTGCCAGCTCAAAGGGGGACAACCCCAGGGAGACCCAGTACTTC. The encoded protein is CASSKGDNPRETQYF.